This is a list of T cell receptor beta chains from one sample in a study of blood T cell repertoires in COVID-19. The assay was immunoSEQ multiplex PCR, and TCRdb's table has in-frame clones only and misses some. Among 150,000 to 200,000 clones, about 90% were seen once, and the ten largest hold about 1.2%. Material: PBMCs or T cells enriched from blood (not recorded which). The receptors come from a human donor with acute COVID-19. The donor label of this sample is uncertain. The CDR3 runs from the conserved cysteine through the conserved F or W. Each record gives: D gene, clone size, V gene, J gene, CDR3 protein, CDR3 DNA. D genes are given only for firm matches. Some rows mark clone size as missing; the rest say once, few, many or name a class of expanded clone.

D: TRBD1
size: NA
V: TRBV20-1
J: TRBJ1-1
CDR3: CSGRGQTEAFF
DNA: TGCAGTGGCAGGGGGCAGACTGAAGCTTTCTTT

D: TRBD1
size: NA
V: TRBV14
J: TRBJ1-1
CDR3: CASSQALFRGRRGNTEAFF
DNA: TGTGCCAGCAGCCAAGCTTTATTCAGGGGGCGTCGCGGGAACACTGAAGCTTTCTTT

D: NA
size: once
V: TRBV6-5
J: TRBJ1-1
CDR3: CASSYFSSQGGAEAFF
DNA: TGTGCCAGCAGTTACTTTTCATCACAGGGAGGGGCAGAAGCTTTCTTT

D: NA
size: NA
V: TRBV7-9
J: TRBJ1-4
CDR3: CASSSTSGKLFF
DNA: TGTGCCAGCAGCTCTACGAGTGGAAAACTGTTTTTT

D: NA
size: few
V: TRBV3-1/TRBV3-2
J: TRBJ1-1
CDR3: CASSQSGRGSTEAFF
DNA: TGTGCCAGCAGCCAAAGTGGGAGGGGGTCCACTGAAGCTTTCTTT

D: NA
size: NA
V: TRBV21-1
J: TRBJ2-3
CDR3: CASRPRPPGLAGSSTDTQYF
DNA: TGTGCCAGCAGGCCCCGACCTCCGGGACTAGCGGGGTCTAGCACAGATACGCAGTATTTT

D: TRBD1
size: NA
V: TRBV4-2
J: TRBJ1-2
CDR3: CASSQSLTGGNYGYTF
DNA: TGTGCCAGCAGCCAGTCTTTGACAGGGGGAAACTATGGCTACACCTTC

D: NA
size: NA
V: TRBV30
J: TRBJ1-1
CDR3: CAWTEGLNTEAFF
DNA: TGTGCCTGGACGGAGGGCTTGAACACTGAAGCTTTCTTT

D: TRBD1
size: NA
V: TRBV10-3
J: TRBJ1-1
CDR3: CAISVRDRGNTEAFF
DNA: TGTGCCATCAGTGTCCGGGACAGGGGCAACACTGAAGCTTTCTTT

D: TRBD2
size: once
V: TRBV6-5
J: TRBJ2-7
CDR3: CASSTSGAEQYF
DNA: TGTGCCAGCAGCACAAGCGGGGCCGAGCAGTACTTC

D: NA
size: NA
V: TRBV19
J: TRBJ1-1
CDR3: CASSMLSSGVNTEAFF
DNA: TGTGCCAGTAGTATGTTATCGTCGGGGGTGAACACTGAAGCTTTCTTT

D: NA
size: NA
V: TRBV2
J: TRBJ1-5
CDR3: CASSDTGSYQPQHF
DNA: TGTGCCAGCAGTGATACAGGGAGCTATCAGCCCCAGCATTTT

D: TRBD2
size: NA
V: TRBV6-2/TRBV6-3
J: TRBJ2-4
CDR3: CASSSPKRGAPLAKNIQYF
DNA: TGTGCCAGCAGTTCTCCCAAGCGGGGGGCCCCCCTAGCCAAAAACATTCAGTACTTC

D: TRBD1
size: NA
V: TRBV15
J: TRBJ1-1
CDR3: CATSAYRGTEAFF
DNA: TGTGCCACCAGCGCCTACAGGGGAACTGAAGCTTTCTTT

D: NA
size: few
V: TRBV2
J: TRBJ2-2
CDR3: CASSELWQANTGELFF
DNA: TGTGCCAGCAGTGAATTGTGGCAGGCTAACACCGGGGAGCTGTTTTTT

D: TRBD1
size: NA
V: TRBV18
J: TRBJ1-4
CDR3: CASSRQGATNEKLFF
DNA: TGTGCCAGCTCACGACAGGGGGCAACTAATGAAAAACTGTTTTTT

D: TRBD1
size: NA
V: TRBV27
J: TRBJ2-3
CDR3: CASSSHRGNTQYF
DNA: TGTGCCAGCAGTTCCCACAGGGGGAATACGCAGTATTTT

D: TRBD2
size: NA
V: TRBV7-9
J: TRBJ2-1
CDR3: CASSWTLAGTYNEQFF
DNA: TGTGCCAGCAGCTGGACTCTAGCGGGGACCTACAATGAGCAGTTCTTC

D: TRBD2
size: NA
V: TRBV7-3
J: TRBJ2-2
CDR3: CASSPRGAGELFF
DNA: TGTGCCAGCAGCCCACGGGGGGCCGGGGAGCTGTTTTTT

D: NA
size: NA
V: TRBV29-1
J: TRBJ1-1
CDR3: CSVARNTEAFF
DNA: TGCAGCGTTGCCAGGAACACTGAAGCTTTCTTT

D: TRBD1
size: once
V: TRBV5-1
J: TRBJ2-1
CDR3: CASSLRGGAFNEQFF
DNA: TGCGCCAGCAGCTTAAGAGGGGGCGCCTTCAATGAGCAGTTCTTC

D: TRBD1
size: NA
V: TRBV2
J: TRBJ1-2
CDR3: CASSGQGGYTF
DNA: TGTGCCAGCAGTGGACAGGGTGGCTACACCTTC

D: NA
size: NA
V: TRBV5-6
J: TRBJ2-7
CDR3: CASSRGGDGRSYEQYF
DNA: TGTGCCAGCAGCCGTGGAGGGGACGGCCGCTCCTACGAGCAGTACTTC

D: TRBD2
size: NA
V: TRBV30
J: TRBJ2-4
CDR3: CAWSARDSGGSKNIQYF
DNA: TGTGCCTGGAGTGCCCGGGATAGCGGGGGGAGCAAAAACATTCAGTACTTC

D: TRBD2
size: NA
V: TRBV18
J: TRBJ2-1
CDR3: CASSSSGLAVYNEQFF
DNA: TGTGCCAGCTCATCATCGGGACTAGCGGTGTACAATGAGCAGTTCTTC

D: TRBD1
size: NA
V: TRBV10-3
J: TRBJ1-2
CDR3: CAISEMAGGDYGYTF
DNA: TGTGCCATCAGTGAAATGGCAGGGGGAGACTATGGCTACACCTTC

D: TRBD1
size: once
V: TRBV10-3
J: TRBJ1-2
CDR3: CAISRDRDFGYTF
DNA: TGTGCCATCAGCCGCGACAGGGATTTCGGCTACACCTTC

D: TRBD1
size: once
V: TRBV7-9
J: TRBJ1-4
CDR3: CASSPPGQGSEKLFF
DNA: TGTGCCAGCAGCCCCCCGGGACAGGGTTCTGAAAAACTGTTTTTT

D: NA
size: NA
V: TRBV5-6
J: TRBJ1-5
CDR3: CASSLRMGGNQPQHF
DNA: TGTGCCAGCAGCTTGCGTATGGGCGGCAATCAGCCCCAGCATTTT

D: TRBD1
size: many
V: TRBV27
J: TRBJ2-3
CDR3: CASSFLGQGTDTQYF
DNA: TGTGCCAGCAGTTTCCTCGGACAGGGCACAGATACGCAGTATTTT

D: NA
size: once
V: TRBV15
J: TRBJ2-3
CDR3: CATSRWTGTDTQYF
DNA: TGTGCCACCAGCAGGTGGACAGGCACAGATACGCAGTATTTT

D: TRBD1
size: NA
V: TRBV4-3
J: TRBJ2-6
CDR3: CASSPGTGGSGANVLTF
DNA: TGCGCCAGCAGCCCCGGGACAGGGGGCTCTGGGGCCAACGTCCTGACTTTC

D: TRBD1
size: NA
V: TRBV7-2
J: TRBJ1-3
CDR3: CASSPQGTVGSGNTIYF
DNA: TGTGCCAGCAGCCCCCAGGGGACAGTGGGCTCTGGAAACACCATATATTTT

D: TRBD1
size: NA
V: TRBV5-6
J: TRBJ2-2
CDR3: CASSLWGQGVSGELFF
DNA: TGTGCCAGCAGCTTGTGGGGACAGGGGGTTTCCGGGGAGCTGTTTTTT

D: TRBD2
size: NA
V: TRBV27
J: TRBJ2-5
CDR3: CASSLSSGAGGRETQYF
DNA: TGTGCCAGCAGTTTATCGAGCGGGGCGGGGGGGCGAGAGACCCAGTACTTC